The clone carrying this T cell receptor (beta chain) was seen more than once but under ten times. As yet, its antigen is unknown. The sample comes from a study of blood T cells in healthy people across ages. Points from the study as a whole: Versus aged donors, long-lived donors had higher diversity and more naive CD4+ cells.

Per germline, CDR1 LGHNT and CDR2 FRNRAP. The CDR3 covers 12 residues. Trimming cost V 1 base and J 8 bases, with 8 bases left between them. Primed by a sample-barcoded 5' primer and a J-beta primer mix, a second PCR proceeded for about 7 to 12 cycles. TCRdb re-analysed the 5' RACE reads in MiXCR, keeping a single row per CDR3 protein. Of about a million distinct CDR3 sequences listed, roughly two fifths were seen once; the top ten hold roughly 14%. Material for sequencing was blood. This receptor was obtained from a man between 18 and 29 years old in good health. V is TRBV12-5 and J is TRBJ1-2; no clear D. The CDR3 reads CASGLEVGGYTF. In DNA form, the CDR3 reads TGTGCTAGTGGTTTGGAGGTTGGGGGCTACACCTTC. Full variable domain (outside the CDR3, taken from reference TRBV12-5 and TRBJ1-2): DARVTQTPRHKVTEMGQEVTMRCQPILGHNTVFWYRQTMMQGLELLAYFRNRAPLDDSGMPKDRFSAEMPDATLATLKIQPSEPRDSAVYFCASGLEVGGYTFGSGTRLTVV.